This T cell receptor beta chain was sequenced during a study of glioma-infiltrating T cells after dendritic cell vaccination. Study-level findings and limits: Patients with more pretreatment TILs had longer time to progression and survival.

Sequencing was performed with immunoSEQ multiplex PCR; in TCRdb, only in-frame clones are kept and a portion is missing. The sample includes 85,000 to 95,000 clones, 70% to 90% seen only once; the top ten take 15% to 18%. Germline V gene data show CDR1 as SEHNR and CDR2 as FQNEAQ (reference sequence). The CDR3 has 14 amino acids. V was clipped by 5 bases and J by 7 bases; unmatched bases: 5. Details on this clone: Its specificity is unknown.

The material sequenced was blood, taken before dendritic cell vaccination. This rearrangement joins TRBV7-9 to TRBJ1-4, with 9 bases identical to TRBD1. The receptor comes from a human donor with glioblastoma. DNA for the CDR3: TGTGCCAGCAGCGGGACAGGGTTGGGTGAAAAACTGTTTTTT. This gives the protein CASSGTGLGEKLFF.